The rows below give T cell receptor beta chains drawn from one sample of a study of Ad26.COV2.S vaccination and SARS-CoV-2 variants. Measured with immunoSEQ multiplex PCR; TCRdb has only the in-frame clones, and not every one. Of about 410,000 clones listed, approximately 91% are singletons. Material: peripheral blood, obtained in a trial of Ad26.COV2.S vaccine versus placebo. The receptors were sampled from a person between 18 and 59 years old who received the Ad26.COV2.S COVID-19 vaccine or a placebo. The CDR3 runs from the conserved cysteine through the conserved F or W. The D gene is left open where the match is weak. The listing skips clone size in some rows; elsewhere it reads once, few, many or a size class.

D	V	size	J	CDR3	DNA
.	TRBV2	once	TRBJ1-6	CASNPGLDNSPLHF	TGTGCCAGCAACCCTGGACTGGATAATTCACCCCTCCACTTT
.	TRBV9	.	TRBJ2-1	CASSVDLRIRNEQFF	TGTGCCAGCAGCGTAGATTTAAGGATACGCAATGAGCAGTTCTTC
.	TRBV12-1	once	TRBJ1-4	CASSIYLDSCEKLFF	TGTGCCAGCAGCATCTACTTGGACAGTTGCGAAAAACTGTTTTTT
.	TRBV7-9	.	TRBJ2-1	CASSLGGAGAFDEQFF	TGTGCCAGCAGCTTAGGTGGCGCAGGGGCCTTCGATGAGCAGTTCTTC
.	TRBV6-5	.	TRBJ1-2	CASITPVSNGYTF	TGTGCCAGCATCACCCCGGTCAGTAATGGCTACACCTTC
.	TRBV9	.	TRBJ2-3	CASSPQGLDTQYF	TGTGCCAGCAGCCCCCAGGGTTTAGATACGCAGTATTTT
.	TRBV6-2/TRBV6-3	.	TRBJ1-1	CASSYRGNTEAFF	TGTGCCAGCAGTTACCGGGGGAACACTGAAGCTTTCTTT
.	TRBV24-1	.	TRBJ1-4	CATRKGSLNEKLFF	TGTGCCACCAGAAAAGGCAGCCTTAATGAAAAACTGTTTTTT
TRBD2	TRBV7-9	.	TRBJ2-3	CASSLTSGSGADTQYF	TGTGCCAGCAGCTTGACTAGCGGGAGTGGGGCGGATACGCAGTATTTT
TRBD1	TRBV28	.	TRBJ2-7	CASSPITGTGVVEQYF	TGTGCCAGCAGCCCAATAACCGGGACAGGGGTTGTCGAGCAGTACTTC
.	TRBV7-9	.	TRBJ1-1	CASSLIYEGTNTEAFF	TGTGCCAGCAGCTTAATTTATGAGGGCACGAACACTGAAGCTTTCTTT
TRBD2	TRBV6-4	once	TRBJ2-1	CASRKGLAGANEQFF	TGTGCCAGCAGAAAGGGACTAGCGGGAGCCAATGAGCAGTTCTTC
.	TRBV15	.	TRBJ1-1	CATSPKTVPSNTEAFF	TGTGCCACCAGCCCAAAGACAGTCCCTTCGAACACTGAAGCTTTCTTT
.	TRBV28	.	TRBJ1-5	CASSLSIRNQPQHF	TGTGCCAGCAGTTTATCCATCCGCAATCAGCCCCAGCATTTT
.	TRBV25-1	once	TRBJ2-7	CASAPGSYEQYF	TGTGCCAGCGCCCCTGGCTCCTACGAGCAGTACTTC
.	TRBV6-6	.	TRBJ2-2	CASSLPADTGELFF	TGTGCCAGCAGCTTACCGGCAGACACCGGGGAGCTGTTTTTT
TRBD1	TRBV6-5	.	TRBJ1-1	CASRGGRNTEAFF	TGTGCCTCTCGAGGGGGCCGGAACACTGAAGCTTTCTTT
TRBD2	TRBV2	.	TRBJ2-1	CASRRLANEQFF	TGTGCCAGCCGGAGACTAGCGAATGAGCAGTTCTTC
.	TRBV27	.	TRBJ1-6	CASSLNRDNSPLHF	TGTGCCAGCAGTTTAAACAGGGATAATTCACCCCTCCACTTT
.	TRBV6-6	.	TRBJ1-4	CASKISGGDNEKLFF	TGTGCCAGCAAGATATCGGGGGGCGATAATGAAAAACTGTTTTTT
.	TRBV5-1	.	TRBJ1-2	CASSPTDGSGYTF	TGCGCCAGCAGCCCGACGGACGGTTCTGGCTACACCTTC
.	TRBV28	once	TRBJ2-7	CASSLTSGAGGPLEQYF	TGTGCCAGCAGTTTAACATCTGGGGCAGGAGGACCCCTCGAGCAGTACTTC
TRBD2	TRBV28	.	TRBJ2-7	CASSTSGRAVYF	TGTGCCAGCAGTACTAGCGGGAGGGCCGTGTACTTC
TRBD2	TRBV7-3	.	TRBJ2-2	CATTPNAGGNTGELFF	TGTGCCACTACGCCGAATGCGGGAGGGAACACCGGGGAGCTGTTTTTT
TRBD1	TRBV5-1	.	TRBJ2-4	CASSLGDRAGNIQYF	TGCGCCAGCAGCTTGGGGGACAGGGCGGGAAACATTCAGTACTTC
.	TRBV6-4	.	TRBJ2-1	CASSDRGGYNEQFF	TGTGCCAGCAGTGACCGGGGCGGGTACAATGAGCAGTTCTTC
.	TRBV2	.	TRBJ2-3	CASSGDVTQYF	TGTGCCAGCAGTGGGGACGTTACGCAGTATTTT
.	TRBV27	.	TRBJ2-3	CASSTSTSSGTQYF	TGTGCCAGCAGTACCTCTACTAGCTCAGGTACGCAGTATTTT
TRBD2	TRBV27	.	TRBJ2-1	CASSLRASGSKSYNEQFF	TGTGCCAGCAGTTTAAGGGCTAGCGGGAGTAAGTCCTACAATGAGCAGTTCTTC
TRBD1	TRBV5-1	.	TRBJ2-3	CASNKGARVPDTQYF	TGCGCCAGTAACAAGGGGGCGCGGGTTCCAGATACGCAGTATTTT